The rows below give T cell receptor beta chains drawn from one sample of a study of vaccination and CD4 T cells after COVID-19. TCRdb called the PCR reads again in MiXCR, with one record for every CDR3 protein. The data contain about 5,700 distinct CDR3 sequences, roughly 27% of them singletons. Their recognized antigens are unknown. The sample was CD4+ T cells from blood, cultured in vitro. The receptor set was obtained from a human donor in good health. Both conserved end residues are part of each CDR3. A D gene is named only where the DNA matches it firmly. Rows may omit the clone size; those that give it use once, few, many or a size class.

abundance | j_gene | v_gene | d_gene | CDR3aa | CDR3nt
- | TRBJ1-5 | TRBV30 | - | CAWNRGNQPQHF | TGTGCCTGGAACAGGGGCAATCAGCCCCAGCATTTT
- | TRBJ1-1 | TRBV6-5 | - | CASSYEAGNTEAFF | TGTGCCAGCAGTTACGAGGCAGGGAACACTGAAGCTTTCTTT
few | TRBJ2-3 | TRBV10-3 | - | CAISRGGLTDTQYF | TGTGCCATCAGCCGAGGGGGGTTGACAGATACGCAGTATTTT
- | TRBJ2-3 | TRBV7-6 | - | CASSLSGGITSTDTQYF | TGTGCCAGCAGCTTAAGTGGCGGAATAACTAGCACAGATACGCAGTATTTT
- | TRBJ1-4 | TRBV20-1 | - | CSAYNTGGEKLFF | TGCAGTGCTTACAACACGGGGGGTGAAAAACTGTTTTTT
medium-sized | TRBJ1-6 | TRBV6-5 | - | CASSSAGSSPLHF | TGTGCCAGCAGTTCGGCAGGATCCTCACCCCTCCACTTT
few | TRBJ1-1 | TRBV6-1 | TRBD1 | CASSHRGNTEAFF | TGTGCCAGCAGTCACAGGGGGAACACTGAAGCTTTCTTT
- | TRBJ2-3 | TRBV7-2 | - | CASSLANVQRSQYF | TGTGCCAGCAGCTTAGCGAACGTCCAGCGTTCGCAGTATTTT
medium-sized | TRBJ2-5 | TRBV20-1 | TRBD1 | CSATAGGETQYF | TGCAGTGCTACCGCAGGGGGAGAGACCCAGTACTTC
few | TRBJ2-1 | TRBV29-1 | TRBD1 | CSVESRDRAYNEQFF | TGCAGCGTTGAATCCCGGGACAGGGCTTACAATGAGCAGTTCTTC
- | TRBJ1-6 | TRBV27 | TRBD1 | CASAQEGTVNSPLHF | TGTGCCAGCGCCCAGGAAGGGACAGTTAATTCACCCCTCCACTTT
medium-sized | TRBJ2-7 | TRBV6-5 | - | CASSYTLGASSYEQYF | TGTGCCAGCAGTTACACATTGGGCGCCAGCTCCTACGAGCAGTACTTC
few | TRBJ2-6 | TRBV5-4 | - | CASSPSAGAGGANVLTF | TGTGCCAGCAGCCCGTCTGCAGGGGCTGGTGGGGCCAACGTCCTGACTTTC
- | TRBJ2-5 | TRBV5-1 | TRBD2 | CASSLSGGGAAETQYF | TGCGCCAGCAGCTTGTCGGGCGGGGGGGCCGCAGAGACCCAGTACTTC
- | TRBJ1-1 | TRBV20-1 | - | CSASRGNTEAFF | TGCAGTGCTTCCCGCGGCAACACTGAAGCTTTCTTT
- | TRBJ2-6 | TRBV27 | - | CATVASGANVLTF | TGTGCCACCGTTGCCTCTGGGGCCAACGTCCTGACTTTC
medium-sized | TRBJ1-6 | TRBV6-1 | - | CASMQGNSPLHF | TGTGCCAGCATGCAGGGGAATTCACCCCTCCACTTT
- | TRBJ2-1 | TRBV20-1 | - | CSASPRSGHNEQFF | TGCAGTGCTAGTCCTCGCTCGGGACACAATGAGCAGTTCTTC
- | TRBJ2-5 | TRBV18 | - | CASSPRGFQETQYF | TGTGCCAGCTCACCACGGGGCTTCCAAGAGACCCAGTACTTC
few | TRBJ2-7 | TRBV20-1 | TRBD1 | CSARDSGQGLYEQYF | TGCAGTGCTAGAGACTCGGGACAGGGGTTATACGAGCAGTACTTC
- | TRBJ1-1 | TRBV3-1 | - | CASSQEGLNTEAFF | TGTGCCAGCAGCCAAGAAGGATTGAACACTGAAGCTTTCTTT
- | TRBJ2-3 | TRBV20-1 | - | CSARDPRTSTDTQYF | TGCAGTGCTAGAGACCCTAGGACTAGCACAGATACGCAGTATTTT
few | TRBJ2-3 | TRBV7-9 | - | CASSLGGLDTDTQYF | TGTGCCAGCAGCTTGGGGGGACTGGATACAGATACGCAGTATTTT
few | TRBJ2-2 | TRBV7-9 | - | CASSFQSLNTGELFF | TGTGCCAGCAGCTTCCAATCCCTTAACACCGGGGAGCTGTTTTTT
medium-sized | TRBJ2-5 | TRBV7-3 | - | CASSFLGGPAETQYF | TGTGCCAGCAGCTTTCTTGGGGGGCCGGCAGAGACCCAGTACTTC
- | TRBJ1-2 | TRBV16 | - | CASSQEWGYGYTF | TGTGCCAGCAGCCAAGAATGGGGCTATGGCTACACCTTC